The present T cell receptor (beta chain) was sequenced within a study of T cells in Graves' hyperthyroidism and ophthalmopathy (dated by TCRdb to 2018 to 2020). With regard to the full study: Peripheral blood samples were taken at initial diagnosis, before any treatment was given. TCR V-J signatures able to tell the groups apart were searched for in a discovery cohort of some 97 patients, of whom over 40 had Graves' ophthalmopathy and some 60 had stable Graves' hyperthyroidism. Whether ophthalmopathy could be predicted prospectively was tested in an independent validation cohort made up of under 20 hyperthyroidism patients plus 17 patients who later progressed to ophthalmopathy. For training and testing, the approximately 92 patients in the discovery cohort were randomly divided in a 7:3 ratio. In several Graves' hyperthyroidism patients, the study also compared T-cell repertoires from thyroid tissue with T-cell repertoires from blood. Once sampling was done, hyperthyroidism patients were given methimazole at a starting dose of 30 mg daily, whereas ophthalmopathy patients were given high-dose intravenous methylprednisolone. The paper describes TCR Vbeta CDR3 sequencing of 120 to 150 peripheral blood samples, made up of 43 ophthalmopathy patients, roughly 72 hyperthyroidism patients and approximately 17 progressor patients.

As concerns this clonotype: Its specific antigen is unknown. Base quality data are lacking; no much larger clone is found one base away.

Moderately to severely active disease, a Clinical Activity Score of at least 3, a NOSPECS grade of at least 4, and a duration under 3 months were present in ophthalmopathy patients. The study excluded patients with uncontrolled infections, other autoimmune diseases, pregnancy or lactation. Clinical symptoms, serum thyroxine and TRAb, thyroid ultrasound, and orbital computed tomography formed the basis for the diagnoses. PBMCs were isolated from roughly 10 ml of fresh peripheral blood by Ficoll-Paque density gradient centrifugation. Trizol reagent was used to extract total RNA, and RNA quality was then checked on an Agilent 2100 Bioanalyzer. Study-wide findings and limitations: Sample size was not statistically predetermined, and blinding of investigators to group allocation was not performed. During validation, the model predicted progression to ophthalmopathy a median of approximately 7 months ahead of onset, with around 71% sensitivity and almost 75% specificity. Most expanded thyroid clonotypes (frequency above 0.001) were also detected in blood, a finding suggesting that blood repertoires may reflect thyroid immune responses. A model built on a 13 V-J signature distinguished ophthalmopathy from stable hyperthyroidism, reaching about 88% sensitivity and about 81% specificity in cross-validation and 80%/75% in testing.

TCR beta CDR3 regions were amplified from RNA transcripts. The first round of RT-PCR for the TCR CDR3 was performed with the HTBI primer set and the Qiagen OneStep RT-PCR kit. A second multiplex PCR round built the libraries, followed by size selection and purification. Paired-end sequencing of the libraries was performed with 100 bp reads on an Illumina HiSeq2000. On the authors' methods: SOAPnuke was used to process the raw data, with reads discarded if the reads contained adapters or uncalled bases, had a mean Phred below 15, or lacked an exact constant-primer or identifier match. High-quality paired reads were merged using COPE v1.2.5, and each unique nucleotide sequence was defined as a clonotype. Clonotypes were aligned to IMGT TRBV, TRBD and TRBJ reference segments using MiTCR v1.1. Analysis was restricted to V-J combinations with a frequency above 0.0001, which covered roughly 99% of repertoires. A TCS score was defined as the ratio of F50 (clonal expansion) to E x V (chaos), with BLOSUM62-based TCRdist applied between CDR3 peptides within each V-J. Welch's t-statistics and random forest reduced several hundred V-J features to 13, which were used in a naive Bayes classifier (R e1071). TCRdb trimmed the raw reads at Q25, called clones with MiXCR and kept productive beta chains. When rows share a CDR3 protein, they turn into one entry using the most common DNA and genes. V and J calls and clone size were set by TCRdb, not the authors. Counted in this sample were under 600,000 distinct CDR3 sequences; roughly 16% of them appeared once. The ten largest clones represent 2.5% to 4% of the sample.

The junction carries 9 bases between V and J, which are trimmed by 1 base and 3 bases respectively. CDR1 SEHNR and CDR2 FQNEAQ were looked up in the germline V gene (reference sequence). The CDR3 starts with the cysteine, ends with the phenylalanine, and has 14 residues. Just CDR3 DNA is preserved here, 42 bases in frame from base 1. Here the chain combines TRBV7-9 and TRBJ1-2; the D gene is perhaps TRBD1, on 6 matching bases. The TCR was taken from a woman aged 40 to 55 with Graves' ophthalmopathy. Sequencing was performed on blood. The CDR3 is CASSLDQGYYGYTF. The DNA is TGTGCCAGCAGCTTAGATCAGGGGTACTATGGCTACACCTTC.